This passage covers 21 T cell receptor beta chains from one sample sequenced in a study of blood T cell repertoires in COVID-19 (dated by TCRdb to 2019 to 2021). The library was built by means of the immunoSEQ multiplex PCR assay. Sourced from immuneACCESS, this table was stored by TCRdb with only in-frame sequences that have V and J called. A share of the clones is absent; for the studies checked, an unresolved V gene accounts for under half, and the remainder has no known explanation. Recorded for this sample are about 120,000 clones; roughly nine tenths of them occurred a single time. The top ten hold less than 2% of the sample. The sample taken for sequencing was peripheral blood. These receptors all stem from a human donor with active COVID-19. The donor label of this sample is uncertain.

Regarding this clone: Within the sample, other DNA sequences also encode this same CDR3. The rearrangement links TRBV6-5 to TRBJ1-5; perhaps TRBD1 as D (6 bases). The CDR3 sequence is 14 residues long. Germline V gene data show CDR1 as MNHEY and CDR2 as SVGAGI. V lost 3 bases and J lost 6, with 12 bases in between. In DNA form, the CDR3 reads TGTGCCAGCAGTTATACAGGGCAAGGTCAGCCCCAGCATTTT. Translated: CASSYTGQGQPQHF.

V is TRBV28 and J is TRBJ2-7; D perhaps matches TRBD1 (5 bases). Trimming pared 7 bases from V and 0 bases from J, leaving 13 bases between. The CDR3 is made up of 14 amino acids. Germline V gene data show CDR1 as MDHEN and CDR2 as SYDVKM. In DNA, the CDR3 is TGTGCCAGCATCACTACTGGGGCCTCCTACGAGCAGTACTTC. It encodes CASITTGASYEQYF. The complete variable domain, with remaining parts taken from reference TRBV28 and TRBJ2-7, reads DVKVTQSSRYLVKRTGEKVFLECVQDMDHENMFWYRQDPGLGLRLIYFSYDVKMKEKGDIPEGYSVSREKKERFSLILESASTNQTSMYLCASITTGASYEQYFGPGTRLTVT.

CDR3 sequence reads: CASRHGTGVYNEQFF. In nucleotides, the CDR3 is TGTGCCAGCAGACACGGGACAGGTGTTTACAATGAGCAGTTCTTC. The V gene is TRBV28, the J gene TRBJ2-1; 8 bases map to TRBD1. J lost 4 bases, V lost 6 bases, and 8 bases had no gene match. CDR3 length: 15 residues. The V gene's germline CDR1 is MDHEN and CDR2 SYDVKM.

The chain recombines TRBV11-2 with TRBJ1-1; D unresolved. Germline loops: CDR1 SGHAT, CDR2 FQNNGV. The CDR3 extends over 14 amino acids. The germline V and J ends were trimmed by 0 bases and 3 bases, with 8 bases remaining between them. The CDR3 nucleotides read TGTGCCAGCAGCTTAGAGGGGAGGGACACTGAAGCTTTCTTT. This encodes CASSLEGRDTEAFF.

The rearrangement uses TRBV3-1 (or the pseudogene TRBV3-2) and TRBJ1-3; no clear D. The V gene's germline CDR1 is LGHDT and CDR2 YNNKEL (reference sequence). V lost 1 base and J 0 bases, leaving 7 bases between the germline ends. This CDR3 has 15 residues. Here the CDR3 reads CASSQVTVSGNTIYF. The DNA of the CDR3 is TGTGCCAGCAGCCAAGTAACGGTCTCTGGAAACACCATATATTTT.

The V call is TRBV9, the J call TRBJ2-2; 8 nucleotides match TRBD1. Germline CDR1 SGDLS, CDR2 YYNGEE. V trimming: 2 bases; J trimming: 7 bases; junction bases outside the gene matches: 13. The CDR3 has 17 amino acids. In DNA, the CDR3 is TGTGCCAGCAGCGTTAGGGCGGCAGGGGGCGGTAACGGGGAGCTGTTTTTT. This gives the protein CASSVRAAGGGNGELFF.

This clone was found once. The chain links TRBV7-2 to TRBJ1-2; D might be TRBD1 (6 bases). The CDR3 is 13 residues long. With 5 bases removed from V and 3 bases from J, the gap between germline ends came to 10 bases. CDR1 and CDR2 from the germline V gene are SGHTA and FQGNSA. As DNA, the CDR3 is TGTGCCAGCAGCCTACAGGGACACTATGGCTACACCTTC. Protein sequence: CASSLQGHYGYTF.

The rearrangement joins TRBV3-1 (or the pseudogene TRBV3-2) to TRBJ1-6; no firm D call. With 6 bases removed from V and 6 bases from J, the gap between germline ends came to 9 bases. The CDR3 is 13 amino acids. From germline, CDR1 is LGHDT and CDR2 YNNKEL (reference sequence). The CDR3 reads CASRGQVNSPLHF. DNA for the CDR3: TGTGCCAGCAGAGGTCAGGTTAATTCACCCCTCCACTTT.

For the CDR3, the DNA is TGTGCCAGCAGTCTGGGGGCAATTGGCTACACCTTC. The encoded protein is CASSLGAIGYTF. This chain joins TRBV2 and TRBJ1-2, with a tentative D call TRBD1 (6 bases). V lost 5 bases and J 7 bases, leaving 11 bases between the germline ends. The CDR3 is made up of 12 amino acids. The germline gives CDR1 SNHLY, CDR2 FYNNEI.

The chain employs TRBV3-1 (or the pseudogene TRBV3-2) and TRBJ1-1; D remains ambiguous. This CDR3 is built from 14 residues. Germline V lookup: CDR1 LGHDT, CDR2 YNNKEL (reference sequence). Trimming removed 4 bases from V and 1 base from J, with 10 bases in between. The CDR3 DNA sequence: TGTGCCAGCAGCCTCGGGGAGGGGAACACTGAAGCTTTCTTT. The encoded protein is CASSLGEGNTEAFF.

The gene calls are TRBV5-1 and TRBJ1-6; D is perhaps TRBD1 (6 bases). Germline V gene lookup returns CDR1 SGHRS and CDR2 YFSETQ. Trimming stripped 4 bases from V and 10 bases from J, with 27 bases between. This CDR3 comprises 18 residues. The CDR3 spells CASSLLFPAGVGGSPLHF. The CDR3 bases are TGCGCCAGCAGCCTTTTGTTCCCCGCAGGGGTAGGAGGATCACCCCTCCACTTT.

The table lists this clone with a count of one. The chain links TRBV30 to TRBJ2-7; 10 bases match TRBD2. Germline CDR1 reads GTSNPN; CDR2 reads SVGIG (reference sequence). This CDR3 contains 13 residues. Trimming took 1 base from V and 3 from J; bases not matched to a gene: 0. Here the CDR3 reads CAWSGLAGYEQYF. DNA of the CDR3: TGTGCCTGGAGTGGACTAGCGGGCTACGAGCAGTACTTC.

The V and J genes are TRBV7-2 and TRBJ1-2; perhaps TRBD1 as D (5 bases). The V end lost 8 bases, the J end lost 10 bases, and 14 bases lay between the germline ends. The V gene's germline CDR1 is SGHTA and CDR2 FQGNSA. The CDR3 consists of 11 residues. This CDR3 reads CASALGPDYTF. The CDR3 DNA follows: TGTGCCAGCGCATTGGGGCCGGACTACACCTTC.

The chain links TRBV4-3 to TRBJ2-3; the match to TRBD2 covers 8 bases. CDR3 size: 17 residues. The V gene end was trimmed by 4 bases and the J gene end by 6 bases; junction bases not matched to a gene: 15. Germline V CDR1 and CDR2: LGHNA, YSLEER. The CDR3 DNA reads TGCGCCAGCAGCCGGAAGGGTTCGCGGGGGGTGGGGGATACGCAGTATTTT. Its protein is CASSRKGSRGVGDTQYF.

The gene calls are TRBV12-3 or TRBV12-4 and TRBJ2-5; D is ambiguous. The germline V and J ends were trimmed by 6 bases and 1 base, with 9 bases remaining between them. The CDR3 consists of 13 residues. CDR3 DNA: TGTGCCAGCAGGTCATCTAGCCAAGAGACCCAGTACTTC. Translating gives CASRSSSQETQYF.

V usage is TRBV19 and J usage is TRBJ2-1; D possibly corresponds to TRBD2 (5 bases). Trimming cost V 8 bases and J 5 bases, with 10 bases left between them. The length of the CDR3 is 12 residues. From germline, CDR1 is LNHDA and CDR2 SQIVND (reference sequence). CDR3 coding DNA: TGTGCCAGTGGGGAGAAAAACAATGAGCAGTTCTTC. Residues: CASGEKNNEQFF.

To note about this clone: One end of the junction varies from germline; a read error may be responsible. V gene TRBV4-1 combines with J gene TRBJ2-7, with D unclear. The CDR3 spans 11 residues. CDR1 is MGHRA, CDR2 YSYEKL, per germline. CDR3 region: CASTQGNEQYF. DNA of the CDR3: TGCGCCAGCACCCAAGGTAACGAGCAGTACTTC.

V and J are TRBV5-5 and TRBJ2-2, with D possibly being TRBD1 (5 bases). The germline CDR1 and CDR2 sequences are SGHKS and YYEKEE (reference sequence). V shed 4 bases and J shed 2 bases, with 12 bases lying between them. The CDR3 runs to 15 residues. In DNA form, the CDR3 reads TGTGCCAGCAGCCCAAGGACATCTAACACCGGGGAGCTGTTTTTT. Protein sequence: CASSPRTSNTGELFF.

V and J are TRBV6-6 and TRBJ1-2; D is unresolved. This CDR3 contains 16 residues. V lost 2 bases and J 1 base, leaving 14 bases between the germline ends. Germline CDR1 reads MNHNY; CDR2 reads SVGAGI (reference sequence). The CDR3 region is CASSYDPRGGNYGYTF. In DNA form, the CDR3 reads TGTGCCAGCAGTTACGACCCACGGGGAGGTAACTATGGCTACACCTTC.

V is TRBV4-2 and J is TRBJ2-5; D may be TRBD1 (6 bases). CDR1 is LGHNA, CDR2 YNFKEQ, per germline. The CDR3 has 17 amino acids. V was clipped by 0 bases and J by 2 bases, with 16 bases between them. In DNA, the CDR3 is TGTGCCAGCAGCCAAGATTTGGTCGGGACAAGTCAAGAGACCCAGTACTTC. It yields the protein CASSQDLVGTSQETQYF.

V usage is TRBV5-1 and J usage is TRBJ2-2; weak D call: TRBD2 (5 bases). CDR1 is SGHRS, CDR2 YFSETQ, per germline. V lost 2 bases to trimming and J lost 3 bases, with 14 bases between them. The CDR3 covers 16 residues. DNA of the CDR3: TGCGCCAGCAGCTTTAACCTAGCTCCCTACACCGGGGAGCTGTTTTTT. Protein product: CASSFNLAPYTGELFF.